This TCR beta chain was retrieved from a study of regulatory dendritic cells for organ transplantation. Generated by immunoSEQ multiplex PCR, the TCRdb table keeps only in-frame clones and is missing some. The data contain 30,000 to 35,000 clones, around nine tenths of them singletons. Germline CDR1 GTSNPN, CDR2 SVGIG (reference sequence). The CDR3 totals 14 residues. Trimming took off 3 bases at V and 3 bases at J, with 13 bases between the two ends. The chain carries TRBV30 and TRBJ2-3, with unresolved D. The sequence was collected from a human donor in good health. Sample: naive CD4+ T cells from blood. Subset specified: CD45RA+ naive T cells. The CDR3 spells CAWSPTPRTDTQYF. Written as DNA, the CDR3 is TGTGCCTGGAGCCCAACCCCTAGAACAGATACGCAGTATTTT.